Reported below is one T cell receptor beta chain. The antigen is unknown. Per the germline V gene, CDR1 is SQVTM and CDR2 is ANQGSEA. Trimming took 5 bases from V and 0 from J, leaving 13 bases between them. CDR3 size: 14 residues. This entry is derived from a study of cytomegalovirus exposure and HLA in healthy donors. Whole-study results and caveats: Overall, approximately 150 TCR beta chains were annotated as cytomegalovirus-associated. Indistinguishable V segments such as TRBV6-2 and TRBV6-3 were excluded. Most TCRs appeared rarely, but some public TCRs recurred in many donors.

A multiplex PCR was run with 60 Vbeta primers and 13 Jbeta primers. Sequenced by immunoSEQ multiplex PCR; TCRdb stores in-frame clones only, minus some. The repertoire consists of more than 70,000 clones, with 76% occurring once and the leading ten covering roughly 5%. The receptor was derived from a man under 40 in good health and CMV-seropositive. The sequencing input was PBMCs. The chain is built from TRBV29-1 and TRBJ1-2; D is unclear. The CDR3 is CSVKGEGSNYGYTF. DNA for the CDR3: TGCAGCGTTAAGGGTGAGGGTTCTAACTATGGCTACACCTTC.